This TCR beta chain was recovered during a study of T cell changes during pregnancy in multiple sclerosis. Germline CDR1 and CDR2: SQVTM and ANQGSEA. The CDR3 totals 16 residues. The germline V and J ends were trimmed by 4 bases and 0 bases, with 16 bases remaining between them. Profiling relied on immunoSEQ multiplex PCR, and the TCRdb table lists in-frame clones only, not all of them. In the table there are roughly 74,000 clones, 88% of which are singletons. The receptor's source is a female donor with multiple sclerosis, enrolled in a pregnancy study. The chain has TRBV29-1 and TRBJ2-1, with D perhaps matching TRBD1 (5 bases). Source: peripheral blood, taken before pregnancy. The CDR3 region is CSVASFGATSYNEQFF. The CDR3 nucleotides read TGCAGCGTTGCGTCCTTTGGGGCCACCTCCTACAATGAGCAGTTCTTC.